The 7 T cell receptor beta chains below were found in one sample sequenced in a study of cytomegalovirus exposure and HLA in healthy donors. A multiplex PCR was run with 60 Vbeta primers and 13 Jbeta primers. Sequenced by immunoSEQ multiplex PCR; TCRdb stores in-frame clones only, minus some. Among around 120,000 clones listed, 9% to 10% were seen once. The material sequenced was PBMCs. The receptors were gathered from a man aged 25 to 40 in good health and CMV-seronegative.

The rearrangement joins TRBV7-2 to TRBJ2-3; D is possibly TRBD2 (7 bases). This CDR3 region has 14 residues. V was pared by 1 base and J by 4 bases, with 9 bases between. Germline values: CDR1 SGHTA, CDR2 FQGNSA. CDR3 sequence (DNA): TGTGCCAGCAGCTTAGGAGGGGGGGCAGATACGCAGTATTTT. Translating it yields CASSLGGGADTQYF.

The chain joins TRBV11-2 to TRBJ2-1, with D perhaps matching TRBD2 (6 bases). The V end lost 3 bases, the J end lost 8 bases, and 20 bases lay between the germline ends. Germline CDR1 and CDR2: SGHAT and FQNNGV. There are 16 residues in the CDR3. The CDR3 region has the DNA TGTGCCAGCAGCTTTAAGGGAGGCGGGAAGAGGGATGAGCAGTTCTTC. It encodes CASSFKGGGKRDEQFF.

This chain joins TRBV30 and TRBJ2-3, with D possibly matching TRBD2 (5 bases). Germline CDR1 and CDR2: GTSNPN and SVGIG (reference sequence). This CDR3 spans 15 amino acids. V was clipped by 1 base and J by 1 base, with 12 bases between them. The chain's CDR3 is CAWSEGLEGTDTQYF. The CDR3 nucleotides are TGTGCCTGGAGTGAAGGCTTGGAGGGCACAGATACGCAGTATTTT. Filled out from reference TRBV30 and TRBJ2-3, the complete variable domain reads SQTIHQWPATLVQPVGSPLSLECTVEGTSNPNLYWYRQAAGRGLQLLFYSVGIGQISSEVPQNLSASRPQDRQFILSSKKLLLSDSGFYLCAWSEGLEGTDTQYFGPGTRLTVL.

This clone was observed a few times. J is TRBJ1-2 and V is TRBV4-1; TRBD1 matches 7 bases. The CDR3 runs 14 residues. Germline V gene lookup returns CDR1 MGHRA and CDR2 YSYEKL. The J segment lost 1 base and the V segment lost 4 bases, leaving 3 bases of the junction unmatched. The CDR3 bases are TGCGCCAGCAGCCCGGGACAGAATAACTATGGCTACACCTTC. Encoded protein: CASSPGQNNYGYTF.

This clone showed up just once. V gene TRBV11-2 combines with J gene TRBJ1-1, with D tentatively TRBD1 (5 bases). The CDR3 totals 14 residues. CDR1 and CDR2 (germline): SGHAT, FQNNGV. With 1 base removed from V and 5 bases from J, the gap between germline ends came to 11 bases. CDR3 loop: CASSLAGGTTEAFF. The CDR3 DNA is TGTGCCAGCAGCTTAGCCGGGGGGACTACTGAAGCTTTCTTT.

CDR3 protein: CASSHKEQGNYGYTF. The DNA of the CDR3 is TGCGCCAGCAGCCACAAAGAGCAGGGCAACTATGGCTACACCTTC. The rearrangement uses TRBV5-1 and TRBJ1-2; D perhaps matches TRBD1 (5 bases). With 4 bases removed from V and 2 bases from J, the gap between germline ends came to 15 bases. The CDR3 runs 15 residues. Germline V gene lookup returns CDR1 SGHRS and CDR2 YFSETQ.

The V call is TRBV27, the J call TRBJ1-5, with a tentative D call TRBD1 (5 bases). V shed 0 bases and J shed 6 bases, with 18 bases lying between them. The CDR3 contains 17 residues. Germline assignment: CDR1 MNHEY and CDR2 SMNVEV (reference sequence). The CDR3: CASSLSEPQGGVQPQHF. CDR3 bases: TGTGCCAGCAGTTTATCAGAGCCCCAGGGAGGGGTTCAGCCCCAGCATTTT.